One and the same sample provided the 23 T cell receptor beta chains below, sequenced in a study of T cells in Graves' hyperthyroidism and ophthalmopathy. RNA transcripts provided the source from which TCR beta CDR3 regions were amplified. The HTBI primer set drove a first-round RT-PCR of the TCR CDR3. Each CDR3 protein is one row after TCRdb ran MiXCR on the multiplex PCR reads. Here the sample spans nearly 600,000 distinct CDR3 sequences, approximately 13% being singletons. The source material was blood. Source of these receptors: a woman between 25 and 40 years old with Graves' hyperthyroidism that later progressed to Graves' ophthalmopathy.

This clonotype appeared once. The chain uses TRBV9 and TRBJ2-5, with 12 bases matching TRBD2. The CDR3 sequence is 16 residues long. In germline, CDR1 is SGDLS, CDR2 YYNGEE. V was pared by 3 bases and J by 5 bases, with 8 bases of the junction left unmatched. CDR3 sequence reads: CASSATTSGRLETQYF. The CDR3 DNA reads as TGTGCCAGCAGCGCTACAACTAGCGGGAGGTTGGAGACCCAGTACTTC.

This clonotype has ten or more counts. The chain has TRBV12-3 or TRBV12-4 and TRBJ2-1; TRBD2 matches 11 bases. The CDR3 is 17 residues long. Trimming cost V 3 bases and J 7 bases; bases outside gene matches: 11. The CDR3 nucleotides are TGTGCCAGCAGTTTTTGTAGCGGGAGGGCCTGTAAGAATGAGCAGTTCTTC. Amino acids: CASSFCSGRACKNEQFF.

This clonotype has a count of ten or more. The V and J genes are TRBV3-1 and TRBJ1-4; D not resolved. V was pared by 0 bases and J by 5 bases, with 10 bases between. Germline CDR1 is LGHDT and CDR2 is YNNKEL (reference sequence). The CDR3 sequence is 15 residues long. The CDR3 bases are TGTGCCAGCAGCCAAGATGATCGAGGGAATGAAAAACTGTTTTTT. Its protein is CASSQDDRGNEKLFF.

This clonotype came up many times. The chain employs TRBV24-1 and TRBJ2-2; D ambiguous. Germline values: CDR1 KGHDR, CDR2 SFDVKD. V was clipped by 8 bases and J by 1 base, with 10 bases between them. The CDR3 runs 14 residues. The CDR3 loop is CATTAAGNTGELFF. The CDR3 bases are TGTGCCACCACGGCGGCAGGGAACACCGGGGAGCTGTTTTTT.

In this sample, this clonotype turned up many times. This chain joins TRBV18 and TRBJ2-1; 9 bases are shared with TRBD1. Per the germline V gene, CDR1 is KGHSH and CDR2 is LQKENI. The CDR3 covers 16 residues. Trimming at V came to 2 bases and at J to 9 bases, leaving 11 bases not matched to a gene. Here the CDR3 DNA reads TGTGCCAGCTCACCAACGACGGGACAGGGTAGCGGTGAGCAGTTCTTC. Protein sequence: CASSPTTGQGSGEQFF.

This clonotype was seen more than once but under ten times. The rearrangement uses TRBV28 and TRBJ2-6; D may be TRBD1 (7 bases). The CDR3 is made up of 16 amino acids. The ends were cut back, 3 bases at V and 1 base at J, with 10 bases in the middle. The germline V gene encodes CDR1 MDHEN and CDR2 SYDVKM. The CDR3 sequence is CASSFRGESGANVLTF. The DNA for the CDR3 is TGTGCCAGCAGTTTCAGGGGGGAATCTGGGGCCAACGTCCTGACTTTC.

About this clonotype itself: The CDR3 end shows no conserved phenylalanine or tryptophan, and so a read error is likely. As DNA, the CDR3 is TGCAGTGCTATCGGACTAGCGGACCCCTACGAGCAGTACCTC. Its translation is CSAIGLADPYEQYL. This rearrangement joins TRBV20-1 to TRBJ2-7; 10 bases match TRBD2. Germline V gene data show CDR1 as DFQATT and CDR2 as SNEGSKA (reference sequence). Trimming cost V 4 bases and J 2 bases; bases outside gene matches: 5. The CDR3 has 14 residues.

This clonotype has a handful of counts. CDR3 nucleotide sequence: TGTGCCAGCAGTAAACGGCTCTCTGGGGCCAACGTCCTGACTTTC. Residues: CASSKRLSGANVLTF. This chain uses TRBV9 with TRBJ2-6; no clear D gene. Per germline, CDR1 SGDLS and CDR2 YYNGEE. V lost 5 bases and J 0 bases, leaving 9 bases between the germline ends. The CDR3 sequence is 15 residues long.

Note on this clonotype: This clone may be a read error of a much larger clone one base away. V is TRBV2 and J is TRBJ1-5; 7 nucleotides line up with TRBD1. The CDR3 is 13 amino acids. Germline V CDR1 and CDR2: SNHLY, FYNNEI. With V trimmed by 7 bases and J by 2 bases, 2 bases remained unmatched. This CDR3 is CASNDRGNQPQHF. CDR3 nucleotide sequence: TGTGCCAGCAACGACAGGGGCAATCAGCCCCAGCATTTT.

V is TRBV9 and J is TRBJ1-1; D possibly corresponds to TRBD1 (5 bases). CDR3 length: 15 amino acids. Germline values: CDR1 SGDLS, CDR2 YYNGEE. The V end was cut by 0 bases, the J end by 5 bases, with 14 bases between. This CDR3 is CASSVEDSGRTEAFF. The DNA for the CDR3 is TGTGCCAGCAGCGTAGAAGACAGTGGAAGAACTGAAGCTTTCTTT.

There are a few counts of this clonotype. This chain uses TRBV30 with TRBJ2-5, with a tentative D call TRBD1 (5 bases). CDR3 length equals 13 residues. V was cut by 5 bases and J by 5 bases, with 15 bases left in between. Germline CDR1 is GTSNPN and CDR2 is SVGIG (reference sequence). The CDR3, as DNA: TGTGCCTGGGGAACAGGTGGGCCGGAGACCCAGTACTTC. It yields the protein CAWGTGGPETQYF.

Concerning this clonotype itself: A much more abundant neighbour one base away suggests this may be a read error. The chain carries TRBV18 and TRBJ1-5; D gene unclear. This CDR3 is 13 amino acids long. The V gene's germline CDR1 is KGHSH and CDR2 LQKENI. DNA of the CDR3: TGTGCCACCTCACCTAGGGATGGCCAGCCCCAGCATTTT. Translated, it gives CATSPRDGQPQHF. Looking up the rest from reference TRBV18 and TRBJ1-5 gives the full variable domain: NAGVMQNPRHLVRRRGQEARLRCSPMKGHSHVYWYRQLPEEGLKFMVYLQKENIIDESGMPKERFSAEFPKEGPSILRIQQVVRGDSAAYFCATSPRDGQPQHFGDGTRLSIL.

This clonotype appeared a few times. The chain is built from TRBV6-1 and TRBJ2-7, with 7 bases identical to TRBD1. The CDR3 extends over 17 amino acids. Germline assignment: CDR1 MNHNS and CDR2 SASEGT. The trim removed 2 bases at V and 2 bases at J, leaving 12 bases unmatched. The CDR3 DNA reads as TGTGCCAGCAGTGAACGCGCCCTACAGGGGCCGACCTACGAGCAGTACTTC. This codes for CASSERALQGPTYEQYF.

This clonotype was seen more than once but under ten times. The CDR3 sequence: CASSQIFRDVGNTIYF. CDR3 bases: TGCGCCAGCAGCCAAATCTTCCGGGACGTCGGAAACACCATATATTTT. The gene calls are TRBV4-1 and TRBJ1-3, with a possible D match to TRBD1 (5 bases). The V and J ends lost 2 bases and 4 bases respectively, with 15 bases between them. The CDR3 sequence is 16 residues long. The germline V gene has CDR1 MGHRA and CDR2 YSYEKL.

This clonotype was observed at least ten times. The rearrangement joins TRBV27 to TRBJ1-6; maybe TRBD1 (6 bases). Germline CDR1 reads MNHEY; CDR2 reads SMNVEV (reference sequence). There are 15 residues in the CDR3. The ends were cut back, 1 base at V and 9 bases at J, with 13 bases in the middle. In nucleotides, the CDR3 is TGTGCCAGCAGTTTATATGGGGGCGGGATTTCACCCCTCCACTTT. Protein sequence: CASSLYGGGISPLHF.

This clonotype was counted ten times or more. The chain carries TRBV7-2 and TRBJ1-2; D unresolved. The CDR3 runs to 15 residues. Deletions cut 1 base from V and 7 bases from J, with 16 bases between. The germline CDR1 and CDR2 sequences are SGHTA and FQGNSA. CDR3 DNA: TGTGCCAGCAGCTTAGTTAGAGGGTCAACCGGTGGCTACACCTTC. Translated: CASSLVRGSTGGYTF.

This clonotype showed up many times. The V call is TRBV11-2, the J call TRBJ2-1; TRBD2 agrees at 11 bases. Germline assignment: CDR1 SGHAT and CDR2 FQNNGV. This CDR3 region has 17 residues. Trimming cost V 5 bases and J 3 bases; bases outside gene matches: 9. The CDR3 DNA is TGTGCCAGCAGCAGAAACCCAACTAGCGGGAGCTACAATGAGCAGTTCTTC. It translates to CASSRNPTSGSYNEQFF.

This clonotype was seen at least ten times. J is TRBJ2-3 and V is TRBV24-1; TRBD2 might be the D (6 bases). The V end lost 1 base, the J end lost 1 base, and 8 bases lay between the germline ends. Germline V gene lookup returns CDR1 KGHDR and CDR2 SFDVKD. This CDR3 is built from 15 residues. The CDR3 spells CATSDFASGTDTQYF. The CDR3 bases are TGTGCCACCAGTGATTTCGCTAGCGGCACAGATACGCAGTATTTT.

This clonotype was recorded many times. V gene TRBV2 combines with J gene TRBJ1-5, with 9 bases lining up with TRBD1. V dropped 6 bases and J dropped 1; count of bases not matched to a gene: 4. CDR3 size: 15 residues. Germline assignment: CDR1 SNHLY and CDR2 FYNNEI. The CDR3 bases are TGTGCCAGCAGCTGGACAGGGGCAAGCAATCAGCCCCAGCATTTT. Translating it yields CASSWTGASNQPQHF.

In this sample, this clonotype turned up many times. J is TRBJ2-2 and V is TRBV24-1; 7 nucleotides align to TRBD1. V shed 3 bases and J 4 bases; nucleotides not matched to a gene: 7. The germline V gene has CDR1 KGHDR and CDR2 SFDVKD. The length of the CDR3 is 16 residues. CDR3 amino acids: CATSDRATGTTGELFF. In DNA form, the CDR3 reads TGTGCCACCAGTGATCGGGCGACAGGGACCACCGGGGAGCTGTTTTTT.

This clonotype was observed at least ten times. This sequence joins TRBV12-5 and TRBJ1-5, with D unclear. Germline lookup yields CDR1 LGHNT and CDR2 FRNRAP. The ends were cut back, 3 bases at V and 4 bases at J, with 4 bases in the middle. CDR3 length: 12 residues. CDR3 region: CASGFQNQPQHF. The CDR3 DNA reads TGTGCTAGTGGTTTTCAAAATCAGCCCCAGCATTTT.

J is TRBJ1-1 and V is TRBV28, with D tentatively TRBD1 (6 bases). CDR3 length equals 14 residues. CDR1 is MDHEN and CDR2 is SYDVKM in the germline V gene. With 9 bases removed from V and 0 bases from J, the gap between germline ends came to 14 bases. CDR3 coding DNA: TGTGCCAGTTTTTCCGGGACAATGAACACTGAAGCTTTCTTT. Encoded protein: CASFSGTMNTEAFF.

This clonotype was recorded many times. The chain carries TRBV7-9 and TRBJ2-7; weak D call: TRBD2 (6 bases). CDR3 length: 13 residues. Trimming stripped 10 bases from V and 1 base from J, with 14 bases between. Looked up from germline, CDR1 is SEHNR and CDR2 is FQNEAQ (reference sequence). The CDR3 sequence is CAISSEESYEQYF. CDR3 nucleotide sequence: TGTGCCATATCTAGCGAGGAATCCTACGAGCAGTACTTC.